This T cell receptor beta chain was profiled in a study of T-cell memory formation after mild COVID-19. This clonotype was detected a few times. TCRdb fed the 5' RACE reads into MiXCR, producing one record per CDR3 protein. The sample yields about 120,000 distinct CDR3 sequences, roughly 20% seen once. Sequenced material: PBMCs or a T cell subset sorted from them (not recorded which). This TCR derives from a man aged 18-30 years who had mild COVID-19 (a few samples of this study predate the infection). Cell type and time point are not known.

The CDR3 loop is CASSQGGRGTGELFF. CDR3 DNA sequence: TGCGCCAGCAGCCAAGGGGGGCGAGGCACCGGGGAGCTGTTTTTT. The chain recombines TRBV4-3 with TRBJ2-2; weak D call: TRBD1 (6 bases). This CDR3 has 15 amino acids. In germline, CDR1 is LGHNA, CDR2 YSLEER. The V gene lost 1 base and the J gene lost 4 bases, with 10 bases spanning the gap.